The present T cell receptor (beta chain) was sequenced within a study of cytomegalovirus exposure and HLA in healthy donors. In the study overall: One earlier analysis, a look at around 170 million T cells, found about 110 million unique TCR beta sequences.

This clone appeared once. The antigen remains unidentified. Primers: 60 Vbeta forward and 13 Jbeta reverse. Using immunoSEQ multiplex PCR, the repertoire was profiled, and TCRdb retains in-frame clones only, with some absent. This repertoire shows roughly 150,000 clones, less than 85% found once; its top ten account for about 7.1%. This CDR3 comprises 15 residues. Germline V lookup: CDR1 SGHAT, CDR2 FQNNGV. Trimming removed 4 bases from V and 3 bases from J; junction bases left unmatched: 7. Regarding the study as a whole: Researchers left out some V segments, among them TRBV6-2 and TRBV6-3, as indistinguishable. TCR beta V segments were, for the most part, productive about 87% or about 30% of the time in an earlier analysis. Analyses of presence/absence relied on an assumption of roughly uniform sequencing depth across donors.

This clonotype was sampled from a woman between 45 and 60 years old in good health and CMV-seropositive. The V and J genes are TRBV11-2 and TRBJ2-3, with 7 bases matching TRBD2. Specimen: PBMCs. The CDR3 spells CASSSLAVYTDTQYF. In nucleotides, the CDR3 is TGTGCCAGCAGCTCCCTAGCGGTCTATACAGATACGCAGTATTTT.